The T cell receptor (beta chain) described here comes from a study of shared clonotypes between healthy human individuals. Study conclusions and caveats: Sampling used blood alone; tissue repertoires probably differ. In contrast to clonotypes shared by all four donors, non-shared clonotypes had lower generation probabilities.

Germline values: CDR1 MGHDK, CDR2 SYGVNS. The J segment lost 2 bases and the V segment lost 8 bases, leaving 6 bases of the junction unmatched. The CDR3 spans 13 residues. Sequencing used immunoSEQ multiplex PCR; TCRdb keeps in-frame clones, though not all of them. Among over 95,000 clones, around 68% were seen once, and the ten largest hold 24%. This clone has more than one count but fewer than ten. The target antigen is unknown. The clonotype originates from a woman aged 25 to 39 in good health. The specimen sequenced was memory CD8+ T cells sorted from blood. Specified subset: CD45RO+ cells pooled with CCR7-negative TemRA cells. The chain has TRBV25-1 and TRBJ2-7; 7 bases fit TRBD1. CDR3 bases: TGTGCCAGCCTCCGGGACAGAACCTACGAGCAGTACTTC. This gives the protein CASLRDRTYEQYF.